One sample yielded the 24 T cell receptor beta chains listed below, sequenced in a study of HIV-infected children after antiretroviral therapy interruption. Treatment: PENTA 11 planned treatment interruption arm or continuous ART arm. Unique molecular identifiers were included in an RNA-based 3' RACE TCR library. TCRdb itself ran the 3' RACE reads through MiXCR, one entry per CDR3 protein. The table has around 47,000 distinct CDR3 sequences, around 4.5% seen once. The material sequenced was CD45RA+ CD4+ T cells from PBMCs, pooled from several time points, taken from a donor given antiretroviral therapy, either interrupted or continuous. Documented subset: naive CD4+ CD45RA+ CD45RO- T cells. These receptors all stem from a pool of human donors with HIV.

This clonotype has ten or more counts. V is TRBV12-3 or TRBV12-4 and J is TRBJ2-2; D unclear. CDR3 length: 13 residues. V was clipped by 5 bases and J by 1 base, with 5 bases between them. DNA of the CDR3: TGTGCCAGCAGTCCCCAGAACACCGGGGAGCTGTTTTTT. Translated: CASSPQNTGELFF.

Ten or more counts support this clonotype. Mismatch with germline at one junction end may stem from a read error. The chain has TRBV5-1 and TRBJ2-3, with D possibly being TRBD1 or TRBD2 (7 bases each). The CDR3 length is 15 residues. Germline loops: CDR1 SGHRS, CDR2 YFSETQ. The CDR3 protein is CASTYRGVGDGLVLF. In DNA form, the CDR3 reads TGCGCCAGCACCTACAGGGGTGTTGGGGACGGACTAGTTCTTTTT.

This rearrangement joins TRBV20-1 to TRBJ1-1; 7 bases agree with TRBD1. Germline lookup yields CDR1 DFQATT and CDR2 SNEGSKA (reference sequence). The CDR3 extends over 12 amino acids. J was trimmed by 6 bases and V by 5 bases; bases with no gene match: 6. The CDR3 DNA reads as TGCAGTGCTCGCAGGGGGACGGCTGAAGCTTTCTTT. This sequence encodes CSARRGTAEAFF.

This chain joins TRBV4-2 and TRBJ2-5, with TRBD2 matching 8 bases. The V and J ends lost 3 bases and 4 bases, in that order; junction bases with no gene match: 4. The CDR3 sequence is 14 residues long. Germline-derived CDR1 and CDR2 are LGHNA and YNFKEQ. The CDR3 reads CASSHRGGGETQYF. The DNA for the CDR3 is TGTGCCAGCAGCCACCGGGGGGGGGGAGAGACCCAGTACTTC.

This chain connects TRBV4-1 to TRBJ2-1; tentative D call: TRBD2 (6 bases). Germline V gene sequence: CDR1 MGHRA, CDR2 YSYEKL. Trimming pared 6 bases from V and 5 bases from J, leaving 11 bases between. CDR3 size: 13 residues. CDR3 sequence: CASSLGLNNEQFF. CDR3 nucleotide sequence: TGCGCCAGCAGTCTTGGACTAAACAATGAGCAGTTCTTC.

This clonotype showed up many times. The junction differs from germline at one of its ends, possibly a read error. The genes are TRBV20-1 and TRBJ2-2; D ambiguous. The CDR3 is 12 amino acids. Germline assignment: CDR1 DFQATT and CDR2 SNEGSKA (reference sequence). The CDR3 bases are TGCAGTGCCCATGATGAGGTCGGGTCCGCGATTTTT. Amino acids: CSAHDEVGSAIF.

This clonotype was observed at least ten times. The CDR3 region is CASSLAGGQYEQYF. The CDR3 DNA is TGTGCCAGCAGCTTAGCGGGGGGGCAATACGAGCAGTACTTC. The chain carries TRBV7-9 and TRBJ2-7; D perhaps matches TRBD2 (7 bases). From germline, CDR1 is SEHNR and CDR2 FQNEAQ (reference sequence). V dropped 0 bases and J dropped 4 bases, with 10 bases sitting between them. CDR3 size: 14 residues.

This clonotype was seen repeatedly, ten times or more. J is TRBJ2-3 and V is TRBV2; D gene uncertain. V was cut by 1 base and J by 0 bases, with 8 bases left in between. The CDR3 length is 15 residues. Germline V CDR1 and CDR2: SNHLY, FYNNEI. The CDR3 protein is CASSEGELSTDTQYF. For the CDR3, the DNA is TGTGCCAGCAGTGAAGGAGAATTAAGCACAGATACGCAGTATTTT.

Ten or more counts support this clonotype. The gene calls are TRBV2 and TRBJ1-5; D perhaps matches TRBD1 (5 bases). Germline CDR1 SNHLY, CDR2 FYNNEI. Trimming shortened V by 8 bases and J by 5 bases, and 10 bases separated the two germline ends. The CDR3 loop spans 12 amino acids. The CDR3 region is CASGDSYQPQHF. Here the CDR3 DNA reads TGTGCCAGCGGAGACAGTTATCAGCCCCAGCATTTT.

This clonotype appeared a single time. The chain combines TRBV29-1 with TRBJ2-3, with D tentatively TRBD1 (5 bases). The V gene lost 5 bases and the J gene lost 2 bases, with 11 bases spanning the gap. In germline, CDR1 is SQVTM, CDR2 ANQGSEA. The length of the CDR3 is 13 residues. As DNA, the CDR3 is TGCAGCGTTAGGACACTGCTCACAGATACGCAGTATTTT. It is translated as CSVRTLLTDTQYF.

This clonotype was seen a handful of times. CDR3 sequence (DNA): TGTGCCAGCAGTCTTCCCCCGGGACAGGCCCTGCCTGGGGCCAACGTCCTGACTTTC. This translates into CASSLPPGQALPGANVLTF. The V gene is TRBV27, the J gene TRBJ2-6; 8 bases are shared with TRBD1. The germline V gene encodes CDR1 MNHEY and CDR2 SMNVEV (reference sequence). This CDR3 contains 19 residues. V lost 5 bases to trimming and J lost 2 bases; unmatched junction nucleotides: 14. Using reference TRBV27 and TRBJ2-6 for the parts outside the CDR3, the full variable domain is EAQVTQNPRYLITVTGKKLTVTCSQNMNHEYMSWYRQDPGLGLRQIYYSMNVEVTDKGDVPEGYKVSRKEKRNFPLILESPSPNQTSLYFCASSLPPGQALPGANVLTFGAGSRLTVL.

The sample holds many counts of this clonotype. V gene TRBV6-5 combines with J gene TRBJ1-3, with 9 bases fitting TRBD1. The CDR3 loop spans 17 amino acids. With 6 bases clipped from V and 0 bases from J, the junction kept 9 bases outside the gene matches. Looked up from germline, CDR1 is MNHEY and CDR2 is SVGAGI. CDR3 bases: TGTGCCAGCAGACGAGGGACAGGGAGCGCCTCTGGAAACACCATATATTTT. It specifies CASRRGTGSASGNTIYF.

This clonotype was found many times. The chain couples TRBV6-5 to TRBJ1-2, with D possibly TRBD1 on 6 matching bases. CDR3 length: 13 residues. Trimming left V 2 bases short and J 2 bases short, with 6 bases between. CDR1 is MNHEY and CDR2 is SVGAGI in the germline V gene. The CDR3 sequence is CASSYGQNYGYTF. CDR3 bases: TGTGCCAGCAGTTACGGACAGAACTATGGCTACACCTTC.

In its sample, this clonotype was seen many times. V is TRBV20-1 and J is TRBJ2-1; D not certain. The CDR3 covers 15 residues. The V end was cut by 3 bases, the J end by 8 bases, with 20 bases between. The V gene's germline CDR1 is DFQATT and CDR2 SNEGSKA (reference sequence). CDR3 nucleotides: TGCAGTGCTAGCGGCATCGGCCACAGAAACGATGAGCAGTTCTTC. Protein product: CSASGIGHRNDEQFF.

This clonotype was seen repeatedly, ten times or more. V and J are TRBV12-5 and TRBJ1-6; unclear D gene. The germline V gene has CDR1 LGHNT and CDR2 FRNRAP. Trimming took off 5 bases at V and 9 bases at J, with 11 bases between the two ends. The CDR3 length is 13 residues. The CDR3 reads CASGAGGGSPLHF. As DNA, the CDR3 is TGTGCTAGTGGTGCCGGAGGTGGTTCACCCCTCCACTTT.

This clonotype appeared many times. The chain couples TRBV5-1 to TRBJ2-2; maybe TRBD1 (5 bases). The V end lost 2 bases, the J end lost 6 bases, and 8 bases lay between the germline ends. Per the germline V gene, CDR1 is SGHRS and CDR2 is YFSETQ. CDR3 length equals 13 residues. CDR3 in amino acids: CASSFIRAGELFF. The DNA for the CDR3 is TGCGCCAGCAGCTTCATCAGGGCCGGGGAGCTGTTTTTT. Based on the CDR3 plus reference TRBV5-1 and TRBJ2-2, the full variable domain is KAGVTQTPRYLIKTRGQQVTLSCSPISGHRSVSWYQQTPGQGLQFLFEYFSETQRNKGNFPGRFSGRQFSNSRSEMNVSTLELGDSALYLCASSFIRAGELFFGEGSRLTVL.

This clonotype has ten or more counts. The chain carries TRBV25-1 and TRBJ2-6, with D tentatively TRBD2 (5 bases). Germline V CDR1 and CDR2: MGHDK, SYGVNS. This CDR3 is built from 16 residues. V was clipped by 2 bases and J by 3 bases, with 11 bases between them. DNA for the CDR3: TGTGCCAGCAGTGAAACGGGGTTAGGTGGGGCCAACGTCCTGACTTTC. Translating it yields CASSETGLGGANVLTF.

The rearrangement links TRBV6-6 to TRBJ1-2, with D perhaps matching TRBD1 (5 bases). Trimming stripped 4 bases from V and 7 bases from J, with 13 bases between. The CDR3 sequence is 13 residues long. Germline V gives CDR1 MNHNY, CDR2 SVGAGI (reference sequence). CDR3: CASSFQDTRGYTF. In DNA, the CDR3 is TGTGCCAGCAGTTTCCAGGACACCCGTGGCTACACCTTC.

This clonotype was detected many times. The rearrangement links TRBV2 to TRBJ2-3; TRBD2 might be the D (7 bases). This CDR3 is 14 amino acids long. The V end lost 8 bases, the J end lost 6 bases, and 18 bases lay between the germline ends. From germline, CDR1 is SNHLY and CDR2 FYNNEI. The CDR3 loop reads CASAGGALVDTQYF. The CDR3 region has the DNA TGTGCCAGCGCTGGGGGGGCCCTTGTGGATACGCAGTATTTT.

This clonotype appeared many times. V usage is TRBV12-3 or TRBV12-4 and J usage is TRBJ2-1; 11 nucleotides line up with TRBD2. The length of the CDR3 is 16 residues. V shed 6 bases and J 4 bases; nucleotides not matched to a gene: 8. For the CDR3, the DNA is TGTGCCAGCAGCCGTCTCCTAGCGGGGGGATACAATGAGCAGTTCTTC. This gives the protein CASSRLLAGGYNEQFF.

Many counts were recorded for this clonotype. The chain has TRBV18 and TRBJ2-3; 7 bases agree with TRBD1. The CDR3 has 14 residues. Germline V gene lookup returns CDR1 KGHSH and CDR2 LQKENI. J lost 5 bases, V lost 1 base, and 3 bases had no gene match. DNA of the CDR3: TGTGCCAGCTCACCACAGGGGGCCGGAGATACGCAGTATTTT. This translates into CASSPQGAGDTQYF.

This clonotype was counted ten times or more. The rearrangement links TRBV2 to TRBJ2-3; D unclear. The CDR3 is made up of 12 amino acids. The V end lost 3 bases, the J end lost 12 bases, and 13 bases lay between the germline ends. The germline V gene has CDR1 SNHLY and CDR2 FYNNEI. This CDR3 reads CASSDSVGLQYF. The CDR3 nucleotides read TGTGCCAGCAGTGACAGTGTAGGTTTACAGTATTTT.

This clonotype was picked up many times. The rearrangement joins TRBV12-3 or TRBV12-4 to TRBJ2-7; D is possibly TRBD1 (6 bases). The V and J ends lost 5 bases and 4 bases respectively, with 18 bases between them. This CDR3 is 15 amino acids long. The CDR3 DNA reads TGTGCCAGCAGTCCCTCCCAGGGGCGCAGGTACGAGCAGTACTTC. Translation: CASSPSQGRRYEQYF.

The chain joins TRBV19 to TRBJ2-2; D call uncertain. In germline, CDR1 is LNHDA, CDR2 SQIVND (reference sequence). This CDR3 is built from 15 residues. V lost 3 bases and J lost 0, with 8 bases in between. CDR3 loop: CASSISIPNTGELFF. As DNA, the CDR3 is TGTGCCAGTAGTATCTCCATCCCGAACACCGGGGAGCTGTTTTTT.